A single sample is the source of the 24 T cell receptor beta chains below, sequenced in a study of sequential checkpoint blockade in melanoma. The table came from immunoSEQ multiplex PCR; TCRdb's copy has only in-frame clones and leaves some out. Counted here are approximately 6,200 clones, roughly nine tenths occurring once; the ten biggest clones make up approximately 10%. As for treatment: randomized to nivolumab then ipilimumab (arm A) or the reverse (arm B). The sequenced sample was CD8+ T cells sorted from blood (inferred from file names), obtained from a patient given nivolumab and ipilimumab in sequence. Every receptor here comes from a human donor with melanoma.

The CDR3 DNA sequence: TGTGCCAGCAGCTTAGGTTTCGGGGGCTACGAGCAGTACTTC. This gives the protein CASSLGFGGYEQYF. J is TRBJ2-7 and V is TRBV7-2, with D perhaps TRBD2 (6 bases). Per the germline V gene, CDR1 is SGHTA and CDR2 is FQGNSA. The length of the CDR3 is 14 residues. The V end was cut by 1 base, the J end by 3 bases, with 10 bases between.

The chain combines TRBV9 with TRBJ1-1; D ambiguous. This CDR3 is built from 13 residues. Between the trimmed V and J ends, which lost 0 bases and 1 base, there was a span of 4 bases. From germline, CDR1 is SGDLS and CDR2 YYNGEE. DNA for the CDR3: TGTGCCAGCAGCGTAGATAGGAACACTGAAGCTTTCTTT. It translates to CASSVDRNTEAFF.

The chain couples TRBV7-6 to TRBJ2-1, with 7 bases matching TRBD1. Looked up from germline, CDR1 is SGHVS and CDR2 is FNYEAQ. The ends lost 3 bases at V and 9 bases at J; junction bases unmatched: 5. The CDR3 covers 13 residues. The CDR3: CASSFQGVSEQFF. The CDR3 DNA follows: TGTGCCAGCAGCTTCCAGGGGGTCAGTGAGCAGTTCTTC.

J is TRBJ1-5 and V is TRBV7-8, with D perhaps TRBD1 (6 bases). Germline V lookup: CDR1 SGHVS, CDR2 FQNEAQ. The ends were cut back, 4 bases at V and 2 bases at J, with 15 bases in the middle. The CDR3 length is 16 residues. The CDR3 protein is CASSSYREIGNQPQHF. In DNA form, the CDR3 reads TGTGCCAGCAGCTCTTACAGGGAGATAGGCAATCAGCCCCAGCATTTT.

The chain combines TRBV19 with TRBJ2-7, with 7 bases matching TRBD1. Germline V gives CDR1 LNHDA, CDR2 SQIVND (reference sequence). This CDR3 comprises 13 residues. Trimming cost V 5 bases and J 9 bases; bases outside gene matches: 10. The CDR3 loop reads CASSLRTGPGQYF. The CDR3 bases are TGTGCCAGTAGTCTCCGGACAGGACCTGGGCAGTACTTC.

The chain carries TRBV19 and TRBJ2-7; D may be TRBD1 (5 bases). The CDR3 extends over 13 amino acids. CDR1 and CDR2 from the germline V gene are LNHDA and SQIVND (reference sequence). The V and J ends lost 3 bases and 6 bases respectively, with 12 bases between them. The CDR3 loop is CASSIGAGSEQYF. The CDR3 DNA follows: TGTGCCAGTAGTATTGGGGCTGGGTCCGAGCAGTACTTC.

This rearrangement joins TRBV7-9 to TRBJ2-7; D ambiguous. Trimming stripped 3 bases from V and 1 base from J, with 4 bases between. The CDR3 is made up of 12 amino acids. Germline CDR1 reads SEHNR; CDR2 reads FQNEAQ (reference sequence). CDR3 region: CASSFRSYEQYF. CDR3 nucleotides: TGTGCCAGCAGCTTCCGGTCCTACGAGCAGTACTTC.

In nucleotides, the CDR3 is TGTGCCAGCAGCTTGGGCAACGCGTTCTACGAGCAGTACTTC. It codes for CASSLGNAFYEQYF. This sequence joins TRBV5-6 and TRBJ2-7; no reliable D call. The CDR3 contains 14 residues. V lost 0 bases and J 3 bases, leaving 10 bases between the germline ends. Looked up from germline, CDR1 is SGHDT and CDR2 is YYEEEE.

This clone was seen once. The gene calls are TRBV5-6 and TRBJ2-7, with D hard to call. The CDR3 runs 13 residues. Trimming pared 3 bases from V and 1 base from J, leaving 8 bases between. The germline CDR1 and CDR2 sequences are SGHDT and YYEEEE. In DNA, the CDR3 is TGTGCCAGCAGCTACTTAGTATCCTACGAGCAGTACTTC. It yields the protein CASSYLVSYEQYF. The variable domain in full, completed from reference TRBV5-6 and TRBJ2-7, reads DAGVTQSPTHLIKTRGQQVTLRCSPKSGHDTVSWYQQALGQGPQFIFQYYEEEERQRGNFPDRFSGHQFPNYSSELNVNALLLGDSALYLCASSYLVSYEQYFGPGTRLTVT.

In regard to this clone: One junction end disagrees with the germline gene, perhaps due to a read error. V is TRBV10-3 and J is TRBJ2-5; no clear D. The last part of the DNA fits TRBJ2-7 better; the J call may be wrong. Looked up from germline, CDR1 is ENHRY and CDR2 is SYGVKD. CDR3 size: 11 residues. CDR3 protein: CVIGEEREQYF. In nucleotides, the CDR3 is TGTGTCATCGGCGAGGAACGCGAGCAGTACTTC.

The V gene is TRBV9, the J gene TRBJ2-7; 7 bases fit TRBD1. Germline V gives CDR1 SGDLS, CDR2 YYNGEE. This CDR3 comprises 14 residues. The J segment lost 0 bases and the V segment lost 3 bases, leaving 3 bases of the junction unmatched. The CDR3 DNA follows: TGTGCCAGCAGCGCCGGACAGGTCTCCTACGAGCAGTACTTC. It codes for CASSAGQVSYEQYF.

The rearrangement joins TRBV7-9 to TRBJ2-2; 9 nucleotides match TRBD1. The CDR3 runs 15 residues. V shed 7 bases, J shed 4 bases, and the junction held 7 bases outside the gene matches. The germline V gene encodes CDR1 SEHNR and CDR2 FQNEAQ (reference sequence). CDR3 in amino acids: CASTWGTGTTGELFF. The CDR3 bases are TGTGCCAGCACCTGGGGGACAGGGACCACCGGGGAGCTGTTTTTT.

The chain uses TRBV27 and TRBJ2-7; 10 bases agree with TRBD2. Germline assignment: CDR1 MNHEY and CDR2 SMNVEV (reference sequence). The CDR3 is made up of 15 amino acids. The V and J ends lost 3 bases and 3 bases, in that order; junction bases with no gene match: 5. CDR3 sequence: CASSFALAGDYEQYF. The CDR3 bases are TGTGCCAGCAGTTTCGCCCTAGCGGGAGACTACGAGCAGTACTTC.

This chain uses TRBV6-5 with TRBJ1-1; possible D gene TRBD1, 5 bases. CDR3 size: 12 residues. Germline CDR1 is MNHEY and CDR2 is SVGAGI. Trimming pared 7 bases from V and 4 bases from J, leaving 10 bases between. CDR3 protein: CASKAGRTEAFF. The CDR3 coding sequence is TGTGCCAGCAAGGCAGGGCGCACTGAAGCTTTCTTT.

V is TRBV7-3 and J is TRBJ2-1; D is possibly TRBD2 (6 bases). CDR1 and CDR2 (germline): SGHTA, FQGTGA. Deletions cut 5 bases from V and 5 bases from J, with 13 bases between. The CDR3 is 14 residues long. DNA of the CDR3: TGTGCCAGCAGCCCGGGACTGAACAACAATGAGCAGTTCTTC. It encodes CASSPGLNNNEQFF.

The chain uses TRBV5-4 and TRBJ2-3; 13 bases align to TRBD2. With V trimmed by 4 bases and J by 0 bases, 5 bases remained unmatched. The CDR3 consists of 17 residues. The germline V gene has CDR1 SGHNT and CDR2 YYREEE (reference sequence). The CDR3 bases are TGTGCCAGCAGCCTCTTGACTAGCGGGGGGAGCACAGATACGCAGTATTTT. Protein sequence: CASSLLTSGGSTDTQYF.

The rearrangement uses TRBV25-1 and TRBJ2-5; 10 bases are a match to TRBD2. The germline V gene has CDR1 MGHDK and CDR2 SYGVNS. This CDR3 is built from 14 residues. The junction had 2 bases not matched to a gene; V was cut back by 4 bases and J by 3 bases. As DNA, the CDR3 is TGTGCCAGCAGTGGTACTAGCGGGAAAGAGACCCAGTACTTC. It is translated as CASSGTSGKETQYF.

This chain uses TRBV19 with TRBJ2-7; perhaps TRBD2 as D (7 bases). Trimming removed 5 bases at V and 5 bases at J, with 10 bases between. Germline CDR1 reads LNHDA; CDR2 reads SQIVND (reference sequence). The CDR3 spans 12 residues. The CDR3 sequence: CASSSGGHEQYF. In DNA, the CDR3 is TGTGCCAGTAGTTCCGGGGGGCACGAGCAGTACTTC.

In nucleotides, the CDR3 is TGTGCCAGCAGCTGGGAGGACAGGGGAGCCTACGAGCAGTACTTC. Amino acids: CASSWEDRGAYEQYF. V usage is TRBV7-9 and J usage is TRBJ2-7; TRBD1 agrees at 9 bases. Germline V lookup: CDR1 SEHNR, CDR2 FQNEAQ (reference sequence). After removal of 4 bases from V and 2 bases from J, the junction contained 6 bases not matched to a gene. The CDR3 has 15 residues.

V usage is TRBV2 and J usage is TRBJ2-7, with D maybe TRBD1 (7 bases). V was pared by 4 bases and J by 3 bases, with 10 bases between. Germline V lookup: CDR1 SNHLY, CDR2 FYNNEI. The CDR3 runs to 13 residues. Written as DNA, the CDR3 is TGTGCCAGCAGTGGTCAGGGGGGCTACGAGCAGTACTTC. Its translation: CASSGQGGYEQYF.

The gene calls are TRBV4-2 and TRBJ1-1; no reliable D call. The CDR3 totals 16 residues. V shed 0 bases and J shed 3 bases, with 14 bases lying between them. The germline gives CDR1 LGHNA, CDR2 YNFKEQ. The CDR3 DNA is TGTGCCAGCAGCCAAGATCTTTTCCGTCTCCACACTGAAGCTTTCTTT. Protein: CASSQDLFRLHTEAFF.

The chain combines TRBV6-1 with TRBJ2-2; TRBD2 matches at 13 bases. The CDR3 runs 15 residues. With V trimmed by 4 bases and J by 7 bases, 3 bases remained unmatched. Germline CDR1 is MNHNS and CDR2 is SASEGT. As DNA, the CDR3 is TGTGCCAGCAGTGGGGGACTAGCGGGATTCGGGGAGCTGTTTTTT. Translating it yields CASSGGLAGFGELFF.

The V call is TRBV27, the J call TRBJ1-2; no reliable D call. Trimming stripped 6 bases from V and 10 bases from J, with 27 bases between. The CDR3 loop spans 16 amino acids. Germline CDR1 reads MNHEY; CDR2 reads SMNVEV (reference sequence). The CDR3 DNA follows: TGTGCCAGCAGCCAACTAGGTCCAGAGAAGCTGGGAGACTACACCTTC. This encodes CASSQLGPEKLGDYTF.

V gene TRBV21-1 combines with J gene TRBJ2-7; the table's D call TRBD2 went unverified against the DNA. TRBV21-1 is tagged as a pseudogene. This CDR3 has 16 amino acids. The CDR3 DNA is TGTGCCAGCAGGCGCATGGTAGCACACGTGTTAGACGAGCAGTACTTC. Its protein is CASRRMVAHVLDEQYF.